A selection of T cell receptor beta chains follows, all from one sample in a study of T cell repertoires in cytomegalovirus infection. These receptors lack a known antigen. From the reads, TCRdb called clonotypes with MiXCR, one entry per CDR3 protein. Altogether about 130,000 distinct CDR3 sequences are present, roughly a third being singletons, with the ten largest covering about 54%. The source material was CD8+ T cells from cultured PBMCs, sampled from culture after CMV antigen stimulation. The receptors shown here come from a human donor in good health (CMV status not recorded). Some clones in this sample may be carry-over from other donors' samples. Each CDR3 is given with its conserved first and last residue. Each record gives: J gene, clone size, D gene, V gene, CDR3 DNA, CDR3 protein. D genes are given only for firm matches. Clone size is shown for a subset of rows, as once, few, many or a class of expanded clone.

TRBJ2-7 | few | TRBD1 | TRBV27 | TGTGCCAGCAGTTCCTCCGGGACAGGGTTCAACGAGCAGTACTTC | CASSSSGTGFNEQYF
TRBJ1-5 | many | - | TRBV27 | TGTGCCAGCAGTTTAACGGGTCAGCCCCAGCATTTT | CASSLTGQPQHF
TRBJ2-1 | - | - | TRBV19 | TGTGCCAGTAGTATAGTAGACAGCTACAATGAGCAGTTCTTC | CASSIVDSYNEQFF
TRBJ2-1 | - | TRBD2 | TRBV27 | TGTGCCAGCAGCCCCGGGGTAGCGGGGACCCCCTTC | CASSPGVAGTPF
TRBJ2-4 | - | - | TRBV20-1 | TGCAGTGCTGAGCGAGGGGCAGGCATTCAGTACTTC | CSAERGAGIQYF
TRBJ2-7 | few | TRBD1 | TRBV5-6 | TGTGCCAGCAGCGTCGCCGGGACAGTTACCGAGCAGTACTTC | CASSVAGTVTEQYF
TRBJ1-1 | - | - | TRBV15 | TGTGCCACCAGCAGAGATCGCGCGGGGAACACTGAAGCTTTCTTT | CATSRDRAGNTEAFF
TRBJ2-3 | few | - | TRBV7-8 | TGTGCCAGCAGCTCTACCGGAGATACGCAGTATTTT | CASSSTGDTQYF
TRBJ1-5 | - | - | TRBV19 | TGTGACAGTAGTACCCTCGGATATCCTAGTCTTTATAGCAATCAGCCCCAGCATTTT | CDSSTLGYPSLYSNQPQHF
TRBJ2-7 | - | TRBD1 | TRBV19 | TGTACCACCGGGACAGGGGCTTTCGAGCAGTACTTC | CTTGTGAFEQYF
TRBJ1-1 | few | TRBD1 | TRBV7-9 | TGTGCCAGCAGCCACGGACAGGGGGCGGGAACTGAAGCTTTCTTT | CASSHGQGAGTEAFF
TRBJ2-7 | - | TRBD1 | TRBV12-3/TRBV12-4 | TGTGCCAGCAGTGTCCACAGGGGTAGGGCCACCGAGCAGTACTTC | CASSVHRGRATEQYF
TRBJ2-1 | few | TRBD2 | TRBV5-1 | TGCGCCAGCAGCTGGGAGGGGTCGCATGAGCAGTTCTTC | CASSWEGSHEQFF
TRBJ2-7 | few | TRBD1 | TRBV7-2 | TGTGCCAGCAGCTTAGGTGAGGGGGCTAATACCTACGAGCAGTACTTC | CASSLGEGANTYEQYF
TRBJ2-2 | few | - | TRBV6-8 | TGTGCCAGCAAGACAGCGAACACCGGGGAGCTGTTTTTT | CASKTANTGELFF
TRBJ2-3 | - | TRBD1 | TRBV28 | TGTGCCAGCAGTTTAGCAGGGGGCGGCCACACAGATACGCAGTATTTT | CASSLAGGGHTDTQYF
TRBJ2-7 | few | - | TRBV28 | TGTGCCAGCAGTTTCCTACAGGGCGTGAACTACGAGCAGTACTTC | CASSFLQGVNYEQYF
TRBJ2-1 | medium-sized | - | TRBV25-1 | TGTGCCAGCCTAGCTTCCTACAATGAGCAGTTCTTC | CASLASYNEQFF
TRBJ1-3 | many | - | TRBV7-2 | TGTGCCAGCAGCGTCGACAGCTTCTCTGGAAACACCATATATTTT | CASSVDSFSGNTIYF
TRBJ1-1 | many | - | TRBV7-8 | TGTGCCAGCAGCCCAGGACCCAGGAACACTGAAGCTTTCTTT | CASSPGPRNTEAFF
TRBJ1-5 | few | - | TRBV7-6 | TGTGCCAGCAGCGCCAGTGGGGGGTCCTATAGCAATCAGCCCCAGCATTTT | CASSASGGSYSNQPQHF
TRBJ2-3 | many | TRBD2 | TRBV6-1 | TGTGCCAGCAGCCCACTAGCGGGGGGGCGAACAGATACGCAGTATTTT | CASSPLAGGRTDTQYF
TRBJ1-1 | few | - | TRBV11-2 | TGTGCCAGCAGCTTTGGAGAGACTGGCACCGGTGAAGCTTTCTTT | CASSFGETGTGEAFF
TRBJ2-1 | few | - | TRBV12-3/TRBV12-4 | TGTGCCAGCAGTCAATACAATGAGCAGTTCTTC | CASSQYNEQFF
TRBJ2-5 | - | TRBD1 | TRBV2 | TGTGCCAGCCACCCTTCTAGGACAGGGCGAGAGACCCAGTACTTC | CASHPSRTGRETQYF
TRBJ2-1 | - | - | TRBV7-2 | TGTGCCAGCAGCCAATACGTTAGGGGCAATGAGCAGTTCTTC | CASSQYVRGNEQFF
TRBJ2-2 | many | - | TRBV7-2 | TGTGCCAGCAGCTTAGGACCACCGGGACTCCCTAACACCGGGGAGCTGTTTTTT | CASSLGPPGLPNTGELFF
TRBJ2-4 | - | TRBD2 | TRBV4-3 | TGCGCCAGCAGCCAAGATCCCGGGGGGTTAACCAAAAACATTCAGTACTTC | CASSQDPGGLTKNIQYF
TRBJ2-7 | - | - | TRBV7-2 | TGTGCCACCGCTTCGTATGGACTCTACGAGCAGTACTTC | CATASYGLYEQYF
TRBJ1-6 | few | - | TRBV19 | TGTGCCAGTAGTACCTCAGGACCCCCTACAAATTCACCCCTCCACTTT | CASSTSGPPTNSPLHF
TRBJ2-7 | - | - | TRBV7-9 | TGTGCCAGCCAGATATCGAGCTCCTACGAGCAGTACTTC | CASQISSSYEQYF
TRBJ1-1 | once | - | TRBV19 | TGTGCCAGTAGGTCAACAGGGACCACTGAAGCTTTCTTT | CASRSTGTTEAFF
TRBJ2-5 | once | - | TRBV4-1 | TGCGCCAGCAGCCAACCACCAGTCGAAGACCGCCGGGCCCAGTACTTC | CASSQPPVEDRRAQYF
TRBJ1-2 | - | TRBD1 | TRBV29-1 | TGCAGCGTTGGGACAGGGGATTATGGCTACACCTTC | CSVGTGDYGYTF
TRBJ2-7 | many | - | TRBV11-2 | TGTGCCAGCAGCAGAGGGCCACCGGGACTGAGCTACGAGCAGTACTTC | CASSRGPPGLSYEQYF
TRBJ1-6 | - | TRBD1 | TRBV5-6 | TGTGCCAGCAGCTCCGACAGGGGGCTTTCACCCCTCCACTTT | CASSSDRGLSPLHF
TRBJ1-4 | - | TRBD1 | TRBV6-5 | TGTGCCAGCAGTCCAGGGGGCGGTGAAAAACTGTTTTTT | CASSPGGGEKLFF
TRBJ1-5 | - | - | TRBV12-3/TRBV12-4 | TGTGCCAGCAGTTTTTGGCCACCTCGGGGGAATCAGCCCCAGCATTTT | CASSFWPPRGNQPQHF
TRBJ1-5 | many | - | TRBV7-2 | TGTGCCAGCAGCTTATATGGGGATCAGCCCCAGCATTTT | CASSLYGDQPQHF
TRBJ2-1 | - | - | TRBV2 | TGTGCCAGCAGGGCAGACGCGAACTACAATGAGCAGTTCTTC | CASRADANYNEQFF
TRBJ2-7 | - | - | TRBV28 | TGTGCCAGCAGTTTAGTGATAAAACTCCAGTACTTC | CASSLVIKLQYF
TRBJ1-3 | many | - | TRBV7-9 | TGTGCCAGCAGCTATCCTCCGGTTCCCTCTGGAAACACCATATATTTT | CASSYPPVPSGNTIYF
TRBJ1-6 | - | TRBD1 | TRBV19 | TGTGCCAGTAGCCACGGGACAGCGAGCTCCTATAATTCACCCCTCCACTTT | CASSHGTASSYNSPLHF
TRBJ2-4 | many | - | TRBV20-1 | TGCAGTGCTAGCTTCAGGGGGGCCTCTTCCGCCAAAAACATTCAGTACTTC | CSASFRGASSAKNIQYF
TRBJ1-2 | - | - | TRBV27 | TGTGCCAGCAGTTTTGTGGGTAGGGGCTATGGCTACACCTTC | CASSFVGRGYGYTF
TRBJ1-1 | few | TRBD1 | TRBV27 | TGTGCCAGCAGTTACCTCAACCGGGACAGTGAAGCTTTCTTT | CASSYLNRDSEAFF
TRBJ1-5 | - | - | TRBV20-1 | TGCAGTGCTGAAACTCAAAATAGCAATCAGCCCCAGCATTTT | CSAETQNSNQPQHF
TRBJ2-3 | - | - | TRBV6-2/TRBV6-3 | TGTGCCAGCAGTCCGGCGGCGAGCACAGATACGCAGTATTTT | CASSPAASTDTQYF
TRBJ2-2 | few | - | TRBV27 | TGTGCCAGCAGTTTTACGCCAGGGCCGAACACCGGGGAGCTGTTTTTT | CASSFTPGPNTGELFF
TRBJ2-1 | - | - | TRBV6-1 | TGTGCCAGCAGTCCCTCCGAGGGGAATGAGCAGTTCTTC | CASSPSEGNEQFF
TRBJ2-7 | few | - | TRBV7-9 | TGTGCCAGCAGCGGGCGTCCCTACGAGCAGTACTTC | CASSGRPYEQYF
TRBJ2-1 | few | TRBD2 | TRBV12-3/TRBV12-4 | TGTGCCACCGGGGGGGTCTCCTACAATGAGCAGTTCTTC | CATGGVSYNEQFF
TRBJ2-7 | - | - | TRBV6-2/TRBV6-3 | TGTGCCAGCAGTCTCCGGGCGGAAGGGGTCGAGCAGTACTTC | CASSLRAEGVEQYF